Each of the 21 T cell receptor beta chains below was sequenced from the same sample in a study of neurological immune-mediated disorders. Each CDR3 protein is one row after TCRdb ran MiXCR on the 5' RACE reads. The sample shows tens of thousands of distinct CDR3 sequences, about 4.2% of them seen only once. The sequenced material came from PBMCs. The receptor source for this set is a man in his fifties or sixties with multiple sclerosis.

The rearrangement joins TRBV28 to TRBJ2-5; 9 nucleotides line up with TRBD1. V was clipped by 4 bases and J by 5 bases; unmatched bases: 8. The CDR3 is made up of 15 amino acids. Germline V gene data show CDR1 as MDHEN and CDR2 as SYDVKM. CDR3 DNA: TGTGCCAGCAGTTCATTGGGACAGGGCTGGGAGACCCAGTACTTC. It specifies CASSSLGQGWETQYF.

This clonotype was detected many times. The chain couples TRBV20-1 to TRBJ2-3, with 7 bases fitting TRBD2. The germline gives CDR1 DFQATT, CDR2 SNEGSKA (reference sequence). There are 16 residues in the CDR3. V gave up 1 base and J gave up 2 bases; unmatched junction bases: 9. For the CDR3, the DNA is TGCAGTGCTAGAGGGGGAACTAGCGTGGTCACAGATACGCAGTATTTT. Translation: CSARGGTSVVTDTQYF.

This clonotype was recorded many times. The V call is TRBV7-9, the J call TRBJ2-3; 7 bases agree with TRBD2. Germline trimming cut 4 bases from V and 2 bases from J; bases unmatched to any gene: 6. The CDR3 totals 15 residues. Per the germline V gene, CDR1 is SEHNR and CDR2 is FQNEAQ (reference sequence). In nucleotides, the CDR3 is TGTGCCAGCAGCTCCCGACTAGCAGTCACAGATACGCAGTATTTT. Its translation: CASSSRLAVTDTQYF.

This clonotype was counted many times. The chain uses TRBV7-2 and TRBJ2-1, with D possibly matching TRBD1 (6 bases). The CDR3 totals 15 residues. Trimming took off 4 bases at V and 7 bases at J, with 17 bases between the two ends. CDR1 and CDR2 from the germline V gene are SGHTA and FQGNSA. The CDR3 DNA is TGTGCCAGCAGCTCGGCCCAGGGGCCGGGGAATGAGCAGTTCTTC. Its translation: CASSSAQGPGNEQFF.

This clonotype showed up many times. The chain links TRBV6-6 to TRBJ2-6; 7 bases line up with TRBD1. Germline V gene sequence: CDR1 MNHNY, CDR2 SVGAGI (reference sequence). The CDR3 contains 17 residues. The ends lost 9 bases at V and 0 bases at J; junction bases unmatched: 11. The CDR3 loop is CASYGGQSFSGANVLTF. The CDR3, as DNA: TGTGCCAGTTATGGGGGACAGAGTTTCTCTGGGGCCAACGTCCTGACTTTC.

This clonotype was counted at least ten times. A much larger clone differs from this one at a single base, so this may be a read error. V and J are TRBV20-1 and TRBJ1-1; maybe TRBD1 (5 bases). The CDR3 covers 13 residues. The germline V and J ends were trimmed by 0 bases and 5 bases, with 10 bases remaining between them. Germline CDR1 DFQATT, CDR2 SNEGSKA (reference sequence). The CDR3 loop is CSARDKGRTEAFF. The CDR3 DNA reads TGCAGTGCTAGAGACAAGGGGCGAACTGAAGCTTTCTTT.

This clonotype was seen many times. The J gene is TRBJ2-1, the V gene TRBV5-1; 11 bases line up with TRBD2. This CDR3 contains 17 residues. Unmatched junction bases numbered 5, after V lost 0 bases and J lost 3 bases. Germline V CDR1 and CDR2: SGHRS, YFSETQ. This chain's CDR3 is CASSLDLAGGGYNEQFF. The CDR3 DNA reads as TGCGCCAGCAGCTTGGACCTAGCGGGGGGAGGCTACAATGAGCAGTTCTTC.

The V call is TRBV18, the J call TRBJ2-1, with TRBD2 matching over 9 bases. The CDR3 is made up of 14 amino acids. Germline lookup yields CDR1 KGHSH and CDR2 LQKENI. V was pared by 3 bases and J by 8 bases, with 5 bases of the junction left unmatched. The chain's CDR3 is CASSPQGLAHEQFF. The CDR3 DNA follows: TGTGCCAGCTCACCGCAGGGACTAGCTCATGAGCAGTTCTTC.

This clonotype was found many times. The chain carries TRBV10-3 and TRBJ2-2; 8 bases line up with TRBD1. J was trimmed by 2 bases and V by 5 bases; bases with no gene match: 4. Germline V lookup: CDR1 ENHRY, CDR2 SYGVKD. CDR3 length: 15 residues. CDR3 DNA sequence: TGTGCCATCAGTTACGGACAGGGAAACACCGGGGAGCTGTTTTTT. This gives the protein CAISYGQGNTGELFF.

This clonotype was recorded at least ten times. The genes are TRBV6-1 and TRBJ1-6; 7 nucleotides line up with TRBD1. Germline CDR1 reads MNHNS; CDR2 reads SASEGT. This CDR3 is 15 amino acids long. With 4 bases clipped from V and 6 bases from J, the junction kept 6 bases outside the gene matches. The CDR3 is CASSALQGGNSPLHF. CDR3 nucleotides: TGTGCCAGCAGTGCCCTGCAGGGGGGTAATTCACCCCTCCACTTT.

This clonotype was found many times. The V and J genes are TRBV29-1 and TRBJ2-7; D might be TRBD2 (6 bases). CDR3 length equals 13 residues. Germline assignment: CDR1 SQVTM and CDR2 ANQGSEA. Trimming left V 4 bases short and J 4 bases short, with 14 bases between. The CDR3 loop is CSVVPEGRYEQYF. The CDR3 coding sequence is TGCAGCGTTGTACCGGAGGGGAGGTACGAGCAGTACTTC.

At least ten counts were recorded for this clonotype. V is TRBV7-2 and J is TRBJ2-1, with a possible D match to TRBD1 (5 bases). The germline V and J ends were trimmed by 5 bases and 3 bases, with 11 bases remaining between them. CDR3 length equals 14 residues. CDR1 and CDR2 (germline): SGHTA, FQGNSA. The CDR3 nucleotides are TGTGCCAGCAGCCTAGGGGAACACTACAATGAGCAGTTCTTC. Amino acids: CASSLGEHYNEQFF.

At least ten counts were recorded for this clonotype. V is TRBV5-1 and J is TRBJ2-5; D not resolved. Trimming pared 3 bases from V and 5 bases from J, leaving 20 bases between. Germline lookup yields CDR1 SGHRS and CDR2 YFSETQ. The CDR3 runs to 16 residues. CDR3 sequence reads: CASSSSLVFNAETQYF. DNA for the CDR3: TGCGCCAGCAGCTCCTCCTTGGTTTTCAATGCGGAGACCCAGTACTTC.

This clonotype appeared many times. The chain joins TRBV20-1 to TRBJ2-1; D may match TRBD1 or TRBD2 (5 bases each). The V gene lost 3 bases and the J gene lost 0 bases, with 15 bases spanning the gap. The CDR3 contains 16 residues. Germline V lookup: CDR1 DFQATT, CDR2 SNEGSKA (reference sequence). The CDR3 protein is CSAREEWGFSYNEQFF. For the CDR3, the DNA is TGCAGTGCTAGGGAAGAGTGGGGGTTCTCCTACAATGAGCAGTTCTTC.

The table lists this clonotype with many counts. This chain links TRBV5-1 with TRBJ2-5; 10 nucleotides line up with TRBD2. Germline CDR1 SGHRS, CDR2 YFSETQ. V dropped 7 bases and J dropped 3; count of bases not matched to a gene: 9. CDR3 length equals 15 residues. The CDR3 protein is CASSPSGGFEETQYF. Here the CDR3 DNA reads TGCGCCAGCTCCCCTAGCGGGGGATTTGAAGAGACCCAGTACTTC.

This clonotype was recorded many times. This chain links TRBV15 with TRBJ2-3, with TRBD1 identical over 7 bases. V dropped 1 base and J dropped 3; count of bases not matched to a gene: 10. Germline loops: CDR1 LNHNV, CDR2 YYDKDF (reference sequence). The CDR3 is 17 residues long. CDR3 sequence reads: CATSRGTGTAATDTQYF. The CDR3 DNA sequence: TGTGCCACCAGCAGAGGAACCGGGACAGCAGCTACAGATACGCAGTATTTT.

This clonotype was seen repeatedly, ten times or more. The chain recombines TRBV20-1 with TRBJ2-3; D is uncertain. Germline V gives CDR1 DFQATT, CDR2 SNEGSKA (reference sequence). Between the trimmed V and J ends, which lost 3 bases and 6 bases, there was a span of 7 bases. The CDR3 covers 11 residues. This CDR3 reads CSASSLDTQYF. In DNA, the CDR3 is TGCAGTGCTAGTTCCCTGGATACGCAGTATTTT.

Only a few counts were recorded for this clonotype. The chain links TRBV20-1 to TRBJ1-4; 7 nucleotides agree with TRBD1. This CDR3 has 17 residues. J lost 4 bases, V lost 4 bases, and 15 bases had no gene match. The germline gives CDR1 DFQATT, CDR2 SNEGSKA (reference sequence). The CDR3 sequence: CSATRRDRAFSNEKLFF. The CDR3 DNA follows: TGCAGTGCTACCCGCAGAGACAGGGCCTTTAGTAATGAAAAACTGTTTTTT.

This chain connects TRBV4-1 to TRBJ2-7; 8 bases line up with TRBD1. Germline CDR1 and CDR2: MGHRA and YSYEKL. The ends lost 3 bases at V and 3 bases at J; junction bases unmatched: 7. The CDR3 has 15 amino acids. The CDR3 loop reads CASSQDRVELYEQYF. CDR3 nucleotide sequence: TGCGCCAGCAGCCAGGACAGGGTGGAGCTCTACGAGCAGTACTTC.

This clonotype was detected ten times or more. The chain joins TRBV29-1 to TRBJ1-1, with a possible D match to TRBD1 (6 bases). In germline, CDR1 is SQVTM, CDR2 ANQGSEA. CDR3 length equals 14 residues. V lost 1 base and J lost 6, with 15 bases in between. The CDR3 is CSVEVYRVAPEAFF. CDR3 bases: TGCAGCGTTGAAGTCTACAGGGTGGCCCCTGAAGCTTTCTTT.

Many counts were recorded for this clonotype. V usage is TRBV5-1 and J usage is TRBJ1-1, with 7 bases matching TRBD1. CDR3 length: 14 amino acids. Germline-derived CDR1 and CDR2 are SGHRS and YFSETQ. V lost 4 bases, J lost 0 bases, and 3 bases stayed unmatched. CDR3 coding DNA: TGCGCCAGCAGCGGGGACAGACTGAACACTGAAGCTTTCTTT. Amino acid sequence: CASSGDRLNTEAFF.